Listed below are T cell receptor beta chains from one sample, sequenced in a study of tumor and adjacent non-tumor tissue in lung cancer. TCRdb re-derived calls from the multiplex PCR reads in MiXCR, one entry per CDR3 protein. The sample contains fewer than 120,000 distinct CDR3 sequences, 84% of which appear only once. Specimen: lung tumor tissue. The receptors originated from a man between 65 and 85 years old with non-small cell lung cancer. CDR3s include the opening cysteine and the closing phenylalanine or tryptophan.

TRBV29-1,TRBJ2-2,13,CSVRGTNTGELFF
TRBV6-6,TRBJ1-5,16,CASSPRHRGSNQPQHF
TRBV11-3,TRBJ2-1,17,CASSLGLLAGDRNERFF
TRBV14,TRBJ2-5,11,CASSQAETQCF
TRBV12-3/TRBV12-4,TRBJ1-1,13,CGNSFRDTQIAFF
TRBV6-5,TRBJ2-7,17,CASMRPAGGTSSYEQYF
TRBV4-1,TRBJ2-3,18,CASSQEFGTDANTDTQYF
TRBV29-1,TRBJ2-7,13,CSIRRGGSYEQYF
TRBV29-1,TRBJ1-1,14,CSGIIDRGKTEAFF
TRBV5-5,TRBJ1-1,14,CASTGQIPGTEAFF
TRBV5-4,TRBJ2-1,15,CASSIGGRMWNEQFF
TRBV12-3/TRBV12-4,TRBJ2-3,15,CASSLDGAGTDMQYF
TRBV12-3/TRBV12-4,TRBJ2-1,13,CASSLASGTQQFF
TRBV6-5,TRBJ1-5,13,CASSQGPVQSQHF
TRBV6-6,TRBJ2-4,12,CASRWTKNTQYF
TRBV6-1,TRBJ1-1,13,CASGMNEKTEAFF
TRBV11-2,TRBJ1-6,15,CASSLRVSRNSPLHF
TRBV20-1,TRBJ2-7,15,CSARRTSGLTYEQCF
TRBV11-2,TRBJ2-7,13,CASSQCTERQQYF
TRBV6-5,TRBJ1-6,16,CGSSYLRGAYNSPLHF
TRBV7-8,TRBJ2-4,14,CASSLGGHENIQYF
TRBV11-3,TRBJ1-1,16,CTSSLFSIRVNTEAFF
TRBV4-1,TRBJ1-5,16,CVSSLILGQINQPHHF
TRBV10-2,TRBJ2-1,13,CTSSEARLNEQFF
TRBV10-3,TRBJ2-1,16,CAISMGTSGVYNEQFF
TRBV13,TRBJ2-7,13,CASSSTRGDDQYF
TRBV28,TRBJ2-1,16,CASSYPLSTPYNEQFF
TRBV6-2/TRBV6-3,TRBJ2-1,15,CVSSPGLGNTNEQLF
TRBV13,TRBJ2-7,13,CASSSTTGDERYF
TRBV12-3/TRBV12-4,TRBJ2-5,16,CASSPAAGVAGETQYF
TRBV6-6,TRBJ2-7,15,CASSYSPSGGYEQYF
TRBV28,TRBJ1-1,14,CISSLHRGNTEAFF
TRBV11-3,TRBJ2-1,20,CAISLDSDVGLAVVGNEQFF
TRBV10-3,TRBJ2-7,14,CATNRGDLWYEQYF
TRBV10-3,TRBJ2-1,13,CAISGSAYNEQLF
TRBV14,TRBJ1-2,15,CASSQAPTVVGGYIF
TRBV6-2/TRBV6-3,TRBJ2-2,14,CVSSTWTPPGELFF